This T cell receptor beta chain is drawn from a study of T-cell memory formation after mild COVID-19. Across the whole study: TCR clusters were mostly confined to one donor each. Findings of the study overall: Whether second-wave clones peaking at day 37 were SARS-CoV-2 specific went unconfirmed. Clones shrinking between day 15 and 85 showed a balanced CD4/CD8 split, and those that grew later tilted toward CD4+. Certain responding clones were present in pre-infection memory, suggesting participation of cross-reactive memory.

Regarding this clonotype: The antigen is not known.

The length of the CDR3 is 15 residues. The V gene lost 4 bases and the J gene lost 10 bases, with 17 bases spanning the gap. Germline CDR1 reads LGHDT; CDR2 reads YNNKEL (reference sequence). TCRdb analysed the 5' RACE reads with MiXCR anew, one entry per CDR3 protein. The sample lists approximately 300,000 distinct CDR3 sequences; about 15% were seen once. Sequencing was carried out using PBMCs or a T cell subset sorted from them (not recorded which). V gene TRBV3-1 combines with J gene TRBJ1-6; D may be TRBD1 (6 bases). The origin of this receptor is a man aged 18 to 30 who had mild COVID-19 (a few samples of this study predate the infection). Cell type and time point are not known. The CDR3 loop is CASSPQGGVRSPLHF. The CDR3 DNA reads as TGTGCCAGCAGCCCCCAAGGGGGGGTTCGGTCACCCCTCCACTTT.